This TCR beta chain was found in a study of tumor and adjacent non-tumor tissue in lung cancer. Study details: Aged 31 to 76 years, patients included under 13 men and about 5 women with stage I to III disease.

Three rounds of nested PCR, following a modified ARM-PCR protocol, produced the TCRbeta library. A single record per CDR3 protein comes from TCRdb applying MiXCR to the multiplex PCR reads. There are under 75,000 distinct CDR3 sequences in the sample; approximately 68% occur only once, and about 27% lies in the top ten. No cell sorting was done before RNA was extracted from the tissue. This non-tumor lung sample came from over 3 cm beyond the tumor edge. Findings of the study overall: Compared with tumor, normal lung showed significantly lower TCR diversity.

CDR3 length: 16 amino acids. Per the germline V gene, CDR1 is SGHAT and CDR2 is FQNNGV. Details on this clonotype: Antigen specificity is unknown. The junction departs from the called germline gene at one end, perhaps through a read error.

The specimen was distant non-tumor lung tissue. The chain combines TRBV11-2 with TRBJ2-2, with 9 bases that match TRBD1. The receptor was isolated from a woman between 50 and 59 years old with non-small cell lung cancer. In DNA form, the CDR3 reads TGCGGCAGCAGCCGGAACAGGGGGCGCAATGCCGGGGAGCTGTTTTTT. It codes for CGSSRNRGRNAGELFF.